This TCR beta chain emerged from a study of T cell repertoires in cytomegalovirus infection. Study background: An indication of both CMV infection and matching HLA type came from public TCR beta signatures.

Many counts were recorded for this clonotype. Trimming cost V 3 bases and J 8 bases; bases outside gene matches: 4. The CDR3 has 14 amino acids. Per germline, CDR1 SGHTA and CDR2 FQGNSA. TCRdb re-called the reads through MiXCR, storing one row per CDR3 protein. The table includes roughly 230,000 distinct CDR3 sequences, approximately 17% detected once. The gene calls are TRBV7-2 and TRBJ1-4, with 9 positions matching TRBD1. The TCR was taken from a human donor in good health (CMV status not recorded). Some clones in this sample may be carry-over from other donors' samples. Sequencing was done on a sample of CD8+ T cells from PBMCs. The CDR3 coding sequence is TGTGCCAGCAGCTTCCGGACAGGGGACGAAAAACTGTTTTTT. Translated, it gives CASSFRTGDEKLFF.